This T cell receptor beta chain is from a study of cytomegalovirus exposure and HLA in healthy donors. Notes on the study in general: The likely explanation for a cluster of highly shared sequence variants was sequencing artifact. Only CMV serostatus was available as immune exposure information. A previous analysis found most TCR beta V segments productive roughly 87% or roughly 30% of the time. Analysis was carried out at a later point, and it linked a missense DCLRE1C variant to TCR beta V- and J-gene trimming.

For this clone: What it binds is unknown.

PCR employed 60 Vbeta and 13 Jbeta primers. This table comes from immunoSEQ multiplex PCR, and its TCRdb copy is limited to in-frame clones, with some not included. Among 75,000 to 95,000 clones, 75% to 90% were seen once, and the ten largest hold around 2.5%. Per germline, CDR1 SGHAT and CDR2 FQDESV (reference sequence). This CDR3 has 13 amino acids. V lost 4 bases, J lost 8 bases, and 9 bases lay in between. The receptor was isolated from a man aged 18-30 years in good health and CMV-seronegative. Sequencing was done on a sample of PBMCs. This chain joins TRBV11-1 and TRBJ1-6, with a tentative D call TRBD1 (5 bases). DNA for the CDR3: TGTGCCAGCAGCTCACAGGAATATTCACCCCTCCACTTT. Its translation: CASSSQEYSPLHF.